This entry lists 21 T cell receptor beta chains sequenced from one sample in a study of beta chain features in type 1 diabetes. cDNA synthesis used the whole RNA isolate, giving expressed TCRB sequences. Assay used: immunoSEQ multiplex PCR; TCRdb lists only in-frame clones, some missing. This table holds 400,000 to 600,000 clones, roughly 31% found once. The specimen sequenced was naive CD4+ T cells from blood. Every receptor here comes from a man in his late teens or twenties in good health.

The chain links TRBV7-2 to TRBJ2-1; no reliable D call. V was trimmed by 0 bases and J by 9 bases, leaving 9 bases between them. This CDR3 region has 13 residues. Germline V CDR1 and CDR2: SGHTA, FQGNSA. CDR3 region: CASSLAGISEQFF. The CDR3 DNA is TGTGCCAGCAGCTTAGCGGGGATTAGTGAGCAGTTCTTC.

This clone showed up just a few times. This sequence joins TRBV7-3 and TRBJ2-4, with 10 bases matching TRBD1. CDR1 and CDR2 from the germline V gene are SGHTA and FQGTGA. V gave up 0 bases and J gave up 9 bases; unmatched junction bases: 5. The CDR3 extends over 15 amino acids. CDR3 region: CASSLTPGTGVIQYF. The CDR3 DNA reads TGTGCCAGCAGCTTAACCCCCGGGACAGGGGTCATTCAGTACTTC.

The CDR3 loop reads CSAHPHQETQYF. In DNA, the CDR3 is TGCAGCGCCCATCCACACCAAGAGACCCAGTACTTC. The rearrangement uses TRBV29-1 and TRBJ2-5, with D unclear. Germline V CDR1 and CDR2: SQVTM, ANQGSEA. This CDR3 has 12 residues. Trimming removed 7 bases at V and 0 bases at J, with 9 bases between.

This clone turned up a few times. In DNA, the CDR3 is TGCAGCGCTCGGGGGAGCTTAGCAACTAATGAAAAACTGTTTTTT. Amino acids: CSARGSLATNEKLFF. The chain is built from TRBV29-1 and TRBJ1-4; TRBD1 is a possible D gene (5 bases). The V end was cut by 7 bases, the J end by 0 bases, with 15 bases between. Germline CDR1 SQVTM, CDR2 ANQGSEA. The CDR3 contains 15 residues.

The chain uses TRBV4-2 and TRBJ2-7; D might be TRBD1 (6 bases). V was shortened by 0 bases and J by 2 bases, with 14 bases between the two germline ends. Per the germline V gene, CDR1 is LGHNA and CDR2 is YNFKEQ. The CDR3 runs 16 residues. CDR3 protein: CASSQEFRGMAYEQYF. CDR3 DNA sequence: TGTGCCAGCAGCCAAGAATTCAGGGGTATGGCCTACGAGCAGTACTTC.

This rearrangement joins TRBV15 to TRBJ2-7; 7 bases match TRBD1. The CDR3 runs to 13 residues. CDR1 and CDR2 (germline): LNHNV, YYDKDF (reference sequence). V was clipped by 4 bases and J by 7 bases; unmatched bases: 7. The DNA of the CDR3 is TGTGCCACCAGCACGACAGGGTTTCGGGAGCAGTACTTC. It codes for CATSTTGFREQYF.

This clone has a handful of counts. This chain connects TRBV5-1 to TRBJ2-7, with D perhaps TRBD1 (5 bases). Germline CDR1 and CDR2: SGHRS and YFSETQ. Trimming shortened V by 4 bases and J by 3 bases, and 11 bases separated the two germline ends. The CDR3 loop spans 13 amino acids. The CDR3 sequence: CASSTETVYEQYF. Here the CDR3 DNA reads TGCGCCAGCAGCACCGAGACAGTCTACGAGCAGTACTTC.

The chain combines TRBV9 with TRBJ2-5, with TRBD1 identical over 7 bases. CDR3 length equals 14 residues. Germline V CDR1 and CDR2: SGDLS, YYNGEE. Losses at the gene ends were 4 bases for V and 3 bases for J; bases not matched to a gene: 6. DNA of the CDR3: TGTGCCAGCAGCCCCCAAACAGGGGAAGAGACCCAGTACTTC. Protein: CASSPQTGEETQYF.

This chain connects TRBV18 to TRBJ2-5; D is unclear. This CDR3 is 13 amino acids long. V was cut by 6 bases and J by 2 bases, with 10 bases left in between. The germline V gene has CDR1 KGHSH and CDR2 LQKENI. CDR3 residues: CASSPGVQETQYF. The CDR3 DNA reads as TGTGCCAGCTCCCCCGGAGTTCAAGAGACCCAGTACTTC.

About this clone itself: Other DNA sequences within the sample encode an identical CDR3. The CDR3 nucleotides read TGCGCCAGCAGCTTGGGACTCGCCGGGGATACGCAGTATTTT. Translation gives CASSLGLAGDTQYF. This rearrangement joins TRBV5-1 to TRBJ2-3, with no clear D. Looked up from germline, CDR1 is SGHRS and CDR2 is YFSETQ. The CDR3 contains 14 residues. The V end lost 0 bases, the J end lost 6 bases, and 11 bases lay between the germline ends.

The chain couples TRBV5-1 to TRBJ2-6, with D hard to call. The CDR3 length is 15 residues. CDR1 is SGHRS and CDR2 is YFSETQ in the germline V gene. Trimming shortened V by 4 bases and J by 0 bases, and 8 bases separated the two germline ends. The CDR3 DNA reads TGCGCCAGCAGCCCACGGGTCTCTGGGGCCAACGTCCTGACTTTC. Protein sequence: CASSPRVSGANVLTF. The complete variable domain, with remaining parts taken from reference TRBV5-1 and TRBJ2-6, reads KAGVTQTPRYLIKTRGQQVTLSCSPISGHRSVSWYQQTPGQGLQFLFEYFSETQRNKGNFPGRFSGRQFSNSRSEMNVSTLELGDSALYLCASSPRVSGANVLTFGAGSRLTVL.

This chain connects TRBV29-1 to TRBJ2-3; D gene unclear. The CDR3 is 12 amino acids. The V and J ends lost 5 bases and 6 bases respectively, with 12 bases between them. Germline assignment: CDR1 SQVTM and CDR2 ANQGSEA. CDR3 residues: CSVSQSVDTQYF. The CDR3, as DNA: TGCAGCGTTTCGCAGTCAGTTGATACGCAGTATTTT.

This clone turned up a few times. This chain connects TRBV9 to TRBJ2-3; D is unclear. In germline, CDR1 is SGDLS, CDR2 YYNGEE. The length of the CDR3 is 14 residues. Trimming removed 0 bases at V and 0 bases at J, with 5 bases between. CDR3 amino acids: CASSVETSTDTQYF. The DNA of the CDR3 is TGTGCCAGCAGCGTAGAGACTAGCACAGATACGCAGTATTTT.

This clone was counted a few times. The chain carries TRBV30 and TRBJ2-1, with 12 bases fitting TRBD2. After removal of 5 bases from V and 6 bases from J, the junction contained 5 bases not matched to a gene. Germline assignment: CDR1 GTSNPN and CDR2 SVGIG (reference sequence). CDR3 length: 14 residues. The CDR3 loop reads CAWVTSGRPNEQFF. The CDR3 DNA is TGTGCCTGGGTTACTAGCGGGAGGCCCAATGAGCAGTTCTTC.

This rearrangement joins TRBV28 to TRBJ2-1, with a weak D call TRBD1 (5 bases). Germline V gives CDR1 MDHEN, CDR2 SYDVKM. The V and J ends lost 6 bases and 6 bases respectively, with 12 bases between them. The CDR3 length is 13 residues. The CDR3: CASRITGLNEQFF. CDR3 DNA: TGTGCCAGCAGAATTACAGGTCTCAATGAGCAGTTCTTC.

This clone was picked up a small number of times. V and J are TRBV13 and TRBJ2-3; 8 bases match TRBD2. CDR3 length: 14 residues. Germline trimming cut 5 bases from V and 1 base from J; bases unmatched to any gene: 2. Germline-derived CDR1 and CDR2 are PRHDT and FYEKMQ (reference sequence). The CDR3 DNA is TGTGCCAGCAGCACGACTAGCGGCACAGATACGCAGTATTTT. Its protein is CASSTTSGTDTQYF.

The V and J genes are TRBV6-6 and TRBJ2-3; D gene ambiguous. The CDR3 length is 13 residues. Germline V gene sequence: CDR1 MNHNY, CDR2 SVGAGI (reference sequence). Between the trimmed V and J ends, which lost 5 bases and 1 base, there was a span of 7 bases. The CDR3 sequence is CASSQPGTDTQYF. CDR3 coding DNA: TGTGCCAGCAGTCAGCCAGGCACAGATACGCAGTATTTT.

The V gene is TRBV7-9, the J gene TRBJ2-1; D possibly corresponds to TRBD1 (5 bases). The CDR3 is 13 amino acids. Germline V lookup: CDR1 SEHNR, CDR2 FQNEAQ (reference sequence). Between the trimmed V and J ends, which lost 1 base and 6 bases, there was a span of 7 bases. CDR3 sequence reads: CASSLGQINEQFF. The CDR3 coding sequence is TGTGCCAGCAGCTTAGGACAGATCAATGAGCAGTTCTTC.

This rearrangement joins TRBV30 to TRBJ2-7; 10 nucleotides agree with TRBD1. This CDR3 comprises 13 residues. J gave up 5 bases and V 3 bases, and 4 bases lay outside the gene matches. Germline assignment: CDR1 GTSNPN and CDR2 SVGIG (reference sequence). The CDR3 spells CAWRRQGANEQYF. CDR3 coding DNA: TGTGCCTGGAGGAGACAGGGGGCCAACGAGCAGTACTTC.

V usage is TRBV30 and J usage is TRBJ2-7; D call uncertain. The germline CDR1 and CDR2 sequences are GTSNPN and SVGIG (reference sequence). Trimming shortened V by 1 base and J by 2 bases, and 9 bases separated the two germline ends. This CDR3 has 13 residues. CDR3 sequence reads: CAWSDQYAYEQYF. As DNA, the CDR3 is TGTGCCTGGAGTGACCAGTACGCCTACGAGCAGTACTTC.

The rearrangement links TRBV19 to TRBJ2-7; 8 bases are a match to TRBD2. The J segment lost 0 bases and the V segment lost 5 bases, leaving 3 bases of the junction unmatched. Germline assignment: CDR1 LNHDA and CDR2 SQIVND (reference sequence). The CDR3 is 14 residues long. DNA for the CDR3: TGTGCCAGTAGTCAAAGCGGGAGCTCCTACGAGCAGTACTTC. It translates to CASSQSGSSYEQYF.